This TCR beta chain emerged from a study of OX40 agonist ivuxolimab in advanced cancers. The germline V gene encodes CDR1 SGHRS and CDR2 YFSETQ. The CDR3 length is 16 residues. Germline trimming cut 0 bases from V and 0 bases from J; bases unmatched to any gene: 4. TCRdb's table, derived via immunoSEQ multiplex PCR, lists solely in-frame clones and lacks some. Of tens of thousands of clones detected, around 83% appear once; the ten largest clones hold 0.42%. This sequence originates from an adult with an advanced solid tumor such as melanoma, head and neck, liver or kidney cancer. The sample here was CD4+ or CD8+ T cells sorted from blood, taken in a trial of the OX40 agonist ivuxolimab. This rearrangement joins TRBV5-1 to TRBJ1-1; TRBD1 matches 8 bases. CDR3 DNA: TGCGCCAGCAGCTTGGTGCAGGGGGCGATGAACACTGAAGCTTTCTTT. Translating it yields CASSLVQGAMNTEAFF.